This TCR beta chain was profiled in a study of blood T cell repertoires in COVID-19. The J segment lost 6 bases and the V segment lost 1 base, leaving 10 bases of the junction unmatched. Germline lookup yields CDR1 LGHNA and CDR2 YSLEER. The CDR3 is made up of 16 amino acids. Participant ages covered about 18 to 89 years across 24 US areas. Only in-frame clones appear in the TCRdb table, and some are missing; sequencing was by immunoSEQ multiplex PCR. The top ten hold approximately 1.3% of the sample, which has approximately 200,000 clones, around 83% seen once. The chain carries TRBV4-3 and TRBJ2-7, with 9 bases that match TRBD1. This TCR derives from a woman aged 40 to 50 with acute COVID-19. The sample taken for sequencing was PBMCs or T cells enriched from blood (not recorded which). The CDR3 coding sequence is TGCGCCAGCAGCCAAGGACCTCCGGGACAGGGATCCGAGCAGTACTTC. This gives the protein CASSQGPPGQGSEQYF.